Below, 19 T cell receptor beta chains from the same sample are listed, as sequenced in a study of T cell responses to AZD1222 COVID-19 vaccine. The repertoire was sequenced with immunoSEQ multiplex PCR; TCRdb's copy has only in-frame clones and lacks some. This sample has roughly 150,000 clones, with 75% to 95% found just once. This specimen consisted of peripheral blood, obtained on day 0 of AZD1222 vaccination. These receptors were taken from an adult in good health.

The CDR3 sequence is CASSSGYNEQFF. CDR3 in DNA: TGTGCCAGCAGCTCAGGTTACAATGAGCAGTTCTTC. The rearrangement joins TRBV7-3 to TRBJ2-1; D ambiguous. Germline V gene sequence: CDR1 SGHTA, CDR2 FQGTGA. The CDR3 covers 12 residues. Trimming shortened V by 4 bases and J by 4 bases, and 5 bases separated the two germline ends. Combining the CDR3 with reference TRBV7-3 and TRBJ2-1 gives the whole variable domain GAGVSQTPSNKVTEKGKYVELRCDPISGHTALYWYRQSLGQGPEFLIYFQGTGAADDSGLPNDRFFAVRPEGSVSTLKIQRTERGDSAVYLCASSSGYNEQFFGPGTRLTVL.

This clone was seen only a few times. The V call is TRBV5-1, the J call TRBJ1-2; the D gene is possibly TRBD1 (5 bases). V was clipped by 1 base and J by 1 base, with 14 bases between them. CDR1 is SGHRS and CDR2 is YFSETQ in the germline V gene. This CDR3 contains 16 residues. The CDR3 sequence: CASSLTRTGGNYGYTF. The CDR3 DNA reads as TGCGCCAGCAGCTTGACCCGAACGGGGGGTAACTATGGCTACACCTTC.

The V call is TRBV30, the J call TRBJ1-5; TRBD1 matches at 8 bases. The trim removed 1 base at V and 0 bases at J, leaving 8 bases unmatched. This CDR3 has 17 residues. Germline V gene lookup returns CDR1 GTSNPN and CDR2 SVGIG (reference sequence). The DNA of the CDR3 is TGTGCCTGGAGTGGAGGGACAGGCCGATATAGCAATCAGCCCCAGCATTTT. This codes for CAWSGGTGRYSNQPQHF.

The chain has TRBV6-6 and TRBJ2-3; TRBD2 matches at 13 bases. Trimming took 5 bases from V and 4 from J; bases not matched to a gene: 6. Germline CDR1 and CDR2: MNHNY and SVGAGI (reference sequence). The CDR3 runs to 16 residues. The CDR3 reads CASSTGLAGAADTQYF. As DNA, the CDR3 is TGTGCCAGCAGTACAGGACTAGCGGGAGCGGCAGATACGCAGTATTTT.

This sequence joins TRBV27 and TRBJ2-7; 12 bases agree with TRBD1. Germline loops: CDR1 MNHEY, CDR2 SMNVEV (reference sequence). V trimming: 5 bases; J trimming: 3 bases; junction bases outside the gene matches: 8. The CDR3 has 16 residues. CDR3 sequence (DNA): TGTGCCAGCAGTCCTGGGACAGGGGGCGCCTACTACGAGCAGTACTTC. Its translation is CASSPGTGGAYYEQYF.

The chain employs TRBV5-4 and TRBJ2-6, with 7 nucleotides matching TRBD1. The CDR3 is 16 amino acids. The germline V gene encodes CDR1 SGHNT and CDR2 YYREEE (reference sequence). V was clipped by 5 bases and J by 2 bases; unmatched bases: 7. CDR3 residues: CASSAGGKAGANVLTF. CDR3 coding DNA: TGTGCCAGCAGTGCAGGGGGAAAGGCTGGGGCCAACGTCCTGACTTTC.

This clone was picked up one time. The chain carries TRBV5-1 and TRBJ2-2; D gene unclear. The CDR3 has 14 amino acids. The ends were cut back, 0 bases at V and 2 bases at J, with 5 bases in the middle. Germline loops: CDR1 SGHRS, CDR2 YFSETQ. The CDR3 sequence: CASSLETNTGELFF. CDR3 sequence (DNA): TGCGCCAGCAGCTTGGAGACCAACACCGGGGAGCTGTTTTTT.

V is TRBV6-2 or TRBV6-3 and J is TRBJ2-1; D is possibly TRBD1 (8 bases). V lost 1 base and J lost 7, with 20 bases in between. CDR3 length: 17 amino acids. Per germline, CDR1 MNHEY and CDR2 SVGEGT. This CDR3 reads CASSYLAGGGSANEQFF. CDR3 coding DNA: TGTGCCAGCAGTTACTTAGCAGGGGGCGGGAGCGCTAATGAGCAGTTCTTC.

The chain recombines TRBV5-8 with TRBJ2-2, with no clear D. Germline V gene sequence: CDR1 SGHTS, CDR2 YDEGEE. The CDR3 has 18 residues. V lost 4 bases to trimming and J lost 6 bases, with 25 bases between them. This CDR3 is CASSRPWAGKYGAGELFF. The CDR3 bases are TGTGCCAGCAGCCGCCCCTGGGCAGGAAAGTATGGAGCCGGGGAGCTGTTTTTT.

This clone was observed a single time. This sequence joins TRBV6-5 and TRBJ2-7; D may be TRBD1 (5 bases). The ends were cut back, 6 bases at V and 7 bases at J, with 19 bases in the middle. This CDR3 region has 14 residues. CDR1 is MNHEY, CDR2 SVGAGI, per germline. CDR3 sequence reads: CASSLRPGYYEQYF. CDR3 in DNA: TGTGCCAGCAGCCTCCGGCCAGGGTACTATGAGCAGTACTTC.

The rearrangement joins TRBV28 to TRBJ2-7; 11 bases are shared with TRBD2. The CDR3 totals 13 residues. Germline V gene lookup returns CDR1 MDHEN and CDR2 SYDVKM. V dropped 8 bases and J dropped 3; count of bases not matched to a gene: 3. CDR3 amino acids: CASVTSGSYEQYF. CDR3 nucleotides: TGTGCCAGCGTAACTAGCGGGAGCTACGAGCAGTACTTC.

This chain joins TRBV7-3 and TRBJ2-1, with 7 bases fitting TRBD2. The ends lost 2 bases at V and 3 bases at J; junction bases unmatched: 4. CDR3 length equals 15 residues. In germline, CDR1 is SGHTA, CDR2 FQGTGA. CDR3: CASSLEGTNYNEQFF. The DNA of the CDR3 is TGTGCCAGCAGCTTAGAGGGGACTAACTACAATGAGCAGTTCTTC.

This sequence joins TRBV28 and TRBJ2-1; unclear D gene. Trimming took off 2 bases at V and 4 bases at J, with 6 bases between the two ends. The CDR3 length is 13 residues. CDR1 and CDR2 from the germline V gene are MDHEN and SYDVKM. The CDR3 here is CASSLQVYNEQFF. The CDR3 bases are TGTGCCAGCAGTTTACAGGTTTACAATGAGCAGTTCTTC.

The rearrangement uses TRBV7-3 and TRBJ2-3; no clear D gene. Germline values: CDR1 SGHTA, CDR2 FQGTGA. The CDR3 length is 13 residues. V dropped 5 bases and J dropped 0 bases, with 6 bases sitting between them. The CDR3 nucleotides are TGTGCCAGCAGCCTCGCTAGCACAGATACGCAGTATTTT. Translated, it gives CASSLASTDTQYF.

The CDR3 loop reads CASSRQLNTEAFF. The CDR3 DNA reads TGTGCCAGCAGCCGACAGCTGAACACTGAAGCTTTCTTT. This sequence joins TRBV5-4 and TRBJ1-1, with D possibly matching TRBD1 (5 bases). The V end lost 4 bases, the J end lost 0 bases, and 7 bases lay between the germline ends. The CDR3 spans 13 residues. Germline values: CDR1 SGHNT, CDR2 YYREEE (reference sequence).

The CDR3 sequence is CAWSAWVPGEALHF. Here the CDR3 DNA reads TGTGCCTGGAGTGCCTGGGTACCAGGCGAGGCCCTCCACTTT. This chain connects TRBV30 to TRBJ1-6, with D unclear. The CDR3 runs 14 residues. The V and J ends lost 1 base and 14 bases respectively, with 18 bases between them. Germline CDR1 is GTSNPN and CDR2 is SVGIG (reference sequence).

The chain combines TRBV11-2 with TRBJ1-2; D possibly corresponds to TRBD1 (5 bases). Trimming stripped 1 base from V and 2 bases from J, with 8 bases between. There are 14 residues in the CDR3. Germline CDR1 reads SGHAT; CDR2 reads FQNNGV. The CDR3 region is CASSLGGVNYGYTF. CDR3 DNA sequence: TGTGCCAGCAGCTTAGGGGGGGTGAACTATGGCTACACCTTC.

The chain recombines TRBV5-1 with TRBJ2-2; D is uncertain. V dropped 0 bases and J dropped 2 bases, with 8 bases sitting between them. The CDR3 loop spans 15 amino acids. Germline CDR1 SGHRS, CDR2 YFSETQ. The CDR3 loop reads CASSLGWGNTGELFF. The DNA of the CDR3 is TGCGCCAGCAGCTTGGGCTGGGGTAACACCGGGGAGCTGTTTTTT.

This chain connects TRBV6-2 or TRBV6-3 to TRBJ2-1; no firm D call. Germline V CDR1 and CDR2: MNHEY, SVGEGT. The CDR3 sequence is 12 residues long. V lost 6 bases and J 9 bases, leaving 12 bases between the germline ends. CDR3 sequence reads: CASSRDWGEQFF. The CDR3 DNA is TGTGCCAGCAGCCGAGACTGGGGTGAGCAGTTCTTC.